A selection of T cell receptor beta chains follows, all from one sample in a study of molecular identifiers for immune sequencing clone quantification. TCRdb analysed the PCR reads with MiXCR anew, one entry per CDR3 protein. The data hold over 65,000 distinct CDR3 sequences, with around 25% observed a single time. Input material: naive CD8+ T cells from blood, with Jurkat cell RNA spiked in. These TCRs come from a human donor in good health. Some libraries in this study had Jurkat cell RNA spiked in. CDR3s include the opening cysteine and the closing phenylalanine or tryptophan. Each record gives: V gene, J gene, CDR3 protein.

v_call: TRBV2; j_call: TRBJ2-1; cdr3_aa: CASTAGGYNEQFF
v_call: TRBV5-1; j_call: TRBJ2-3; cdr3_aa: CASSLAQGVVDTQYF
v_call: TRBV4-2; j_call: TRBJ2-7; cdr3_aa: CASSQGQVAYEQYF
v_call: TRBV13; j_call: TRBJ2-5; cdr3_aa: CASSLRAGSHETQYF
v_call: TRBV28; j_call: TRBJ1-5; cdr3_aa: CASSFRGGTQPQHF
v_call: TRBV4-3; j_call: TRBJ2-4; cdr3_aa: CASSPSRTANIQYF
v_call: TRBV6-2/TRBV6-3; j_call: TRBJ2-3; cdr3_aa: CASSSGRETRPGQYF
v_call: TRBV9; j_call: TRBJ2-6; cdr3_aa: CASNTDSSSGANVLTF
v_call: TRBV29-1; j_call: TRBJ2-1; cdr3_aa: CSVEGGLAGYNEQFF
v_call: TRBV7-2; j_call: TRBJ2-5; cdr3_aa: CASSFSGKQEPQSF
v_call: TRBV18; j_call: TRBJ1-2; cdr3_aa: CASSSAGTQVYGYTF
v_call: TRBV5-3; j_call: TRBJ2-7; cdr3_aa: CASSLGTGPYERYF
v_call: TRBV5-5; j_call: TRBJ1-1; cdr3_aa: CASSLDRGPTEAFF
v_call: TRBV20-1; j_call: TRBJ2-4; cdr3_aa: CSAGEGLAGGNIQYF
v_call: TRBV7-9; j_call: TRBJ2-3; cdr3_aa: CASSFPVAGKDTSTDTQYF
v_call: TRBV5-4; j_call: TRBJ2-7; cdr3_aa: CASSLGRGQTYEQYF
v_call: TRBV7-6; j_call: TRBJ2-7; cdr3_aa: CASSQAGLANEQYF
v_call: TRBV11-3; j_call: TRBJ2-7; cdr3_aa: CASSPWGTGGKAYEQYF
v_call: TRBV15; j_call: TRBJ1-5; cdr3_aa: CAASPDRGYSNQPQHF
v_call: TRBV12-3/TRBV12-4; j_call: TRBJ1-1; cdr3_aa: CASSLGTYRLAFF
v_call: TRBV6-5; j_call: TRBJ2-7; cdr3_aa: CASSYRRPQDHSTEQYF
v_call: TRBV28; j_call: TRBJ1-4; cdr3_aa: CASQALRQAPSTNEKLFF